A single sample is the source of the 21 T cell receptor beta chains below, sequenced in a study of shared clonotypes between healthy human individuals. Using immunoSEQ multiplex PCR, the repertoire was profiled, and TCRdb retains in-frame clones only, with some absent. This table has about 550,000 clones, nearly 97% appearing once. CD45RO-negative, CCR7-positively selected cells formed the naive CD8 fraction, excluding terminally differentiated effector memory CD45RA+ cells. Source material: naive CD8+ T cells sorted from blood. These receptors were taken from a woman aged 25 to 39 in good health.

The V call is TRBV28, the J call TRBJ2-7, with 7 bases that match TRBD1. Germline CDR1 reads MDHEN; CDR2 reads SYDVKM. The CDR3 is 13 residues long. V gave up 2 bases and J gave up 6 bases; unmatched junction bases: 4. The CDR3: CASSLGYRGEQYF. The CDR3 DNA reads as TGTGCCAGCAGTTTAGGGTACAGGGGCGAGCAGTACTTC.

CDR3: CASSLAEEGEQFF. The CDR3 DNA reads TGTGCCAGCAGCTTGGCCGAAGAAGGAGAGCAGTTCTTC. V and J are TRBV5-5 and TRBJ2-1; D ambiguous. The CDR3 length is 13 residues. V gave up 0 bases and J gave up 10 bases, with 11 bases separating them. Germline V gene lookup returns CDR1 SGHKS and CDR2 YYEKEE (reference sequence).

The chain is built from TRBV7-8 and TRBJ2-3; 8 nucleotides match TRBD1. Losses at the gene ends were 1 base for V and 6 bases for J; bases not matched to a gene: 6. There are 15 residues in the CDR3. Germline CDR1 and CDR2: SGHVS and FQNEAQ. The CDR3, as DNA: TGTGCCAGCAGCTTAGTAGTCAGGGGGCGGGATACGCAGTATTTT. It is translated as CASSLVVRGRDTQYF.

The J gene is TRBJ2-1, the V gene TRBV27; tentatively, D is TRBD1 (6 bases). Germline lookup yields CDR1 MNHEY and CDR2 SMNVEV (reference sequence). V lost 4 bases to trimming and J lost 0 bases, with 13 bases between them. The CDR3 covers 16 residues. In nucleotides, the CDR3 is TGTGCCAGCAGTTCGCGGACAGTAAGCTCCTACAATGAGCAGTTCTTC. Encoded protein: CASSSRTVSSYNEQFF.

The chain employs TRBV28 and TRBJ2-5; no clear D. This CDR3 comprises 17 residues. Germline lookup yields CDR1 MDHEN and CDR2 SYDVKM. Trimming pared 2 bases from V and 2 bases from J, leaving 18 bases between. DNA for the CDR3: TGTGCCAGCAGTTTAGGACCCCCCCCCGGTTTACAAGAGACCCAGTACTTC. Translation gives CASSLGPPPGLQETQYF. Looking up the rest from reference TRBV28 and TRBJ2-5 gives the full variable domain: DVKVTQSSRYLVKRTGEKVFLECVQDMDHENMFWYRQDPGLGLRLIYFSYDVKMKEKGDIPEGYSVSREKKERFSLILESASTNQTSMYLCASSLGPPPGLQETQYFGPGTRLLVL.

This chain joins TRBV29-1 and TRBJ2-7; D may be TRBD2 (5 bases). The CDR3 is 13 amino acids. Trimming took 6 bases from V and 0 from J, leaving 12 bases between them. The germline V gene has CDR1 SQVTM and CDR2 ANQGSEA. The CDR3 DNA is TGCAGCGTGGAGGACTCTGACTCCTACGAGCAGTACTTC. Protein product: CSVEDSDSYEQYF.

The chain combines TRBV5-6 with TRBJ1-2; unclear D gene. The V end was cut by 4 bases, the J end by 12 bases, with 19 bases between. CDR1 and CDR2 (germline): SGHDT, YYEEEE. This CDR3 region has 13 residues. DNA of the CDR3: TGTGCCAGCAGCCCGGACCGGGTTTCCCCCCACACCTTC. Protein product: CASSPDRVSPHTF.

The V gene is TRBV27, the J gene TRBJ2-2; D call uncertain. From germline, CDR1 is MNHEY and CDR2 SMNVEV (reference sequence). Trimming took 7 bases from V and 3 from J, leaving 15 bases between them. This CDR3 is 15 amino acids long. The CDR3 coding sequence is TGTGCCAGCATCAGTGGAACCCCCCACACCGGGGAGCTGTTTTTT. It translates to CASISGTPHTGELFF.

This chain connects TRBV6-1 to TRBJ2-7; perhaps TRBD2 as D (5 bases). V lost 10 bases and J lost 5, with 12 bases in between. CDR1 and CDR2 (germline): MNHNS, SASEGT. The CDR3 runs 11 residues. CDR3 region: CATRRNHEQYF. In DNA form, the CDR3 reads TGTGCCACGAGGAGGAACCACGAGCAGTACTTC.

The gene calls are TRBV2 and TRBJ2-1; D may match TRBD1 or TRBD2 (5 bases each). Trimming stripped 3 bases from V and 2 bases from J, with 14 bases between. CDR1 and CDR2 from the germline V gene are SNHLY and FYNNEI. The CDR3 covers 16 residues. DNA of the CDR3: TGTGCCAGCAGTGAGAGACGGGGCTATCCCTACAATGAGCAGTTCTTC. The encoded protein is CASSERRGYPYNEQFF.

This chain uses TRBV5-8 with TRBJ2-7, with D unresolved. Germline V gives CDR1 SGHTS, CDR2 YDEGEE. This CDR3 contains 14 residues. Trimming stripped 0 bases from V and 1 base from J, with 8 bases between. The CDR3 sequence: CASSLVTSSYEQYF. CDR3 in DNA: TGTGCCAGCAGCTTGGTTACCAGTTCCTACGAGCAGTACTTC.

With respect to this clone: This sample includes further DNA sequences coding for the same CDR3. The rearrangement joins TRBV28 to TRBJ2-7; TRBD1 might be the D (6 bases). This CDR3 comprises 11 residues. V was cut by 8 bases and J by 4 bases, with 9 bases left in between. Germline assignment: CDR1 MDHEN and CDR2 SYDVKM. In DNA, the CDR3 is TGTGCCAGCCGGACAGATTACGAGCAGTACTTC. Translation: CASRTDYEQYF.

J is TRBJ2-5 and V is TRBV11-2; D is unclear. Germline V gene lookup returns CDR1 SGHAT and CDR2 FQNNGV. The CDR3 has 14 residues. V was cut by 2 bases and J by 2 bases, with 9 bases left in between. For the CDR3, the DNA is TGTGCCAGCAGCTTACCTATACCACAAGAGACCCAGTACTTC. This codes for CASSLPIPQETQYF.

This sequence joins TRBV27 and TRBJ2-7; D remains unclear. The CDR3 loop spans 12 amino acids. V was shortened by 6 bases and J by 3 bases, with 9 bases between the two germline ends. Germline V gene data show CDR1 as MNHEY and CDR2 as SMNVEV (reference sequence). The CDR3 coding sequence is TGTGCCAGCAGGGCCAGTTACTACGAGCAGTACTTC. This codes for CASRASYYEQYF.

The chain employs TRBV7-6 and TRBJ2-7, with a weak D call TRBD1 (6 bases). V dropped 4 bases and J dropped 5 bases, with 15 bases sitting between them. The length of the CDR3 is 14 residues. Germline values: CDR1 SGHVS, CDR2 FNYEAQ. The CDR3 spells CASSSPDSRHEQYF. DNA for the CDR3: TGTGCCAGCAGCTCGCCGGACAGCAGACACGAGCAGTACTTC. Full variable domain (missing parts from reference TRBV7-6 and TRBJ2-7): GAGVSQSPRYKVTKRGQDVALRCDPISGHVSLYWYRQALGQGPEFLTYFNYEAQQDKSGLPNDRFSAERPEGSISTLTIQRTEQRDSAMYRCASSSPDSRHEQYFGPGTRLTVT.

This chain links TRBV28 with TRBJ2-5; perhaps TRBD2 as D (5 bases). Germline CDR1 reads MDHEN; CDR2 reads SYDVKM. Trimming took 2 bases from V and 10 from J, leaving 11 bases between them. The CDR3 sequence is 12 residues long. In DNA form, the CDR3 reads TGTGCCAGCAGTTTACGCCCGGGGATCCAGTACTTC. It specifies CASSLRPGIQYF.

The V call is TRBV7-9, the J call TRBJ2-5, with TRBD2 matching over 8 bases. Germline assignment: CDR1 SEHNR and CDR2 FQNEAQ (reference sequence). V dropped 5 bases and J dropped 2; count of bases not matched to a gene: 10. CDR3 size: 16 residues. The CDR3: CASSPTPGLDQETQYF. CDR3 nucleotide sequence: TGTGCCAGCAGCCCCACGCCGGGACTAGATCAAGAGACCCAGTACTTC.

The chain links TRBV7-9 to TRBJ1-2, with no clear D. The CDR3 runs 16 residues. Per germline, CDR1 SEHNR and CDR2 FQNEAQ (reference sequence). Trimming stripped 1 base from V and 6 bases from J, with 18 bases between. The CDR3 DNA reads as TGTGCCAGCAGCTTAGGAGGCGACACCCCCGTGGATGGCTACACCTTC. Residues: CASSLGGDTPVDGYTF.

The chain joins TRBV6-1 to TRBJ1-2; tentative D call: TRBD1 (6 bases). The CDR3 consists of 15 residues. Germline CDR1 and CDR2: MNHNS and SASEGT. The V gene lost 1 base and the J gene lost 4 bases, with 13 bases spanning the gap. This chain's CDR3 is CASSEGQDAGYGYTF. The CDR3 region has the DNA TGTGCCAGCAGTGAAGGACAGGACGCCGGCTATGGCTACACCTTC.

V and J are TRBV28 and TRBJ2-4, with D maybe TRBD1 (5 bases). Per the germline V gene, CDR1 is MDHEN and CDR2 is SYDVKM. The V end was cut by 1 base, the J end by 4 bases, with 8 bases between. CDR3 size: 14 residues. The DNA of the CDR3 is TGTGCCAGCAGTTTATCGCAGGGTAAAAACATTCAGTACTTC. It codes for CASSLSQGKNIQYF.

This rearrangement joins TRBV19 to TRBJ1-1, with D hard to call. Trimming took off 3 bases at V and 0 bases at J, with 5 bases between the two ends. The CDR3 extends over 13 amino acids. The V gene's germline CDR1 is LNHDA and CDR2 SQIVND (reference sequence). Written as DNA, the CDR3 is TGTGCCAGTAGTATTACATTGAACACTGAAGCTTTCTTT. It yields the protein CASSITLNTEAFF.